Detailed here is one TCR beta chain. Antigen specificity is unknown. These data originate in a study of blood T cells in healthy people across ages. General observations from the study: Higher diversity and more naive CD4+ cells were features of long-lived donors, compared to aged donors.

The second PCR ran about 6 to 12 cycles with a sample-barcoded 5' primer and J-beta primers. Each CDR3 protein is one row after TCRdb ran MiXCR on the 5' RACE reads. The sample has 1.5 million to 2 million distinct CDR3 sequences, less than 50% seen once. Per sample, no less than 5 micrograms of total RNA were extracted. Material: blood. This receptor was taken from a middle-aged woman in good health.

CDR3 bases: TGTGCCAGCAGCTGGGATTACGACTATGGCTACACCTTC. Translating gives CASSWDYDYGYTF. V and J are TRBV7-2 and TRBJ1-2; D uncertain. V lost 4 bases and J lost 3, with 9 bases in between. The CDR3 is 13 amino acids. The germline V gene encodes CDR1 SGHTA and CDR2 FQGNSA. The whole variable domain, remainder taken from reference TRBV7-2 and TRBJ1-2, is GAGVSQSPSNKVTEKGKDVELRCDPISGHTALYWYRQSLGQGLEFLIYFQGNSAPDKSGLPSDRFSAERTGGSVSTLTIQRTQQEDSAVYLCASSWDYDYGYTFGSGTRLTVV.